Presented here are 21 T cell receptor beta chains from one specimen sequenced in a study of T cell repertoires in cytomegalovirus infection. One entry per CDR3 protein, called by TCRdb with MiXCR from the reads. The table shows approximately 990,000 distinct CDR3 sequences, with approximately 32% occurring only once. Their target antigens are unknown. This specimen consisted of cultured CD8+ T cells from PBMCs, obtained from culture after CMV antigen stimulation. The origin of the receptors is a human donor in good health (CMV status not recorded). Some clones in this sample may be carry-over from other donors' samples.

V usage is TRBV19 and J usage is TRBJ1-1, with D maybe TRBD1 (6 bases). Germline CDR1 is LNHDA and CDR2 is SQIVND (reference sequence). Deletions cut 4 bases from V and 2 bases from J, with 11 bases between. The CDR3 runs 14 residues. The CDR3 nucleotides read TGTGCCAGTAGTACTAGGGGGACTAACACTGAAGCTTTCTTT. Its protein product is CASSTRGTNTEAFF. The variable domain in full, completed from reference TRBV19 and TRBJ1-1, reads DGGITQSPKYLFRKEGQNVTLSCEQNLNHDAMYWYRQDPGQGLRLIYYSQIVNDFQKGDIAEGYSVSREKKESFPLTVTSAQKNPTAFYLCASSTRGTNTEAFFGQGTRLTVV.

This clonotype was found a few times. The J gene is TRBJ2-7, the V gene TRBV6-2 or TRBV6-3; 8 bases fit TRBD1. V shed 5 bases and J 3 bases; nucleotides not matched to a gene: 9. The CDR3 extends over 15 amino acids. Germline values: CDR1 MNHEY, CDR2 SVGEGT. CDR3 sequence (DNA): TGTGCCAGCAGTCCCGACAGGGGAATAGGCTACGAGCAGTACTTC. The encoded protein is CASSPDRGIGYEQYF.

This clonotype was observed at least ten times. The chain carries TRBV2 and TRBJ2-2, with D tentatively TRBD1 (7 bases). Deletions cut 11 bases from V and 0 bases from J, with 13 bases between. Germline-derived CDR1 and CDR2 are SNHLY and FYNNEI. CDR3 length equals 14 residues. Written as DNA, the CDR3 is TGTGCCGGGGGGACAGAAACGAACACCGGGGAGCTGTTTTTT. This translates into CAGGTETNTGELFF.

The chain couples TRBV20-1 to TRBJ2-3; tentatively, D is TRBD1 or TRBD2 (6 bases each). The CDR3 runs to 15 residues. Trimming took 5 bases from V and 1 from J, leaving 16 bases between them. Germline CDR1 is DFQATT and CDR2 is SNEGSKA (reference sequence). The chain's CDR3 is CSASPGDSGTDTQYF. CDR3 DNA sequence: TGCAGTGCTTCTCCAGGGGACTCTGGCACAGATACGCAGTATTTT.

The gene calls are TRBV12-3 or TRBV12-4 and TRBJ1-2; possibly TRBD1 for D (5 bases). The CDR3 consists of 14 residues. The germline V and J ends were trimmed by 1 base and 4 bases, with 10 bases remaining between them. The CDR3 spells CASSLVSQGYGYTF. For the CDR3, the DNA is TGTGCCAGCAGTTTAGTCAGCCAGGGCTATGGCTACACCTTC.

This clonotype was seen a handful of times. The chain uses TRBV14 and TRBJ2-1; D is undetermined. The germline V and J ends were trimmed by 4 bases and 0 bases, with 10 bases remaining between them. The CDR3 runs to 15 residues. The V gene's germline CDR1 is SGHDN and CDR2 FVKESK. DNA for the CDR3: TGTGCCAGCAGCCGGCCTGGGTTCTCCTACAATGAGCAGTTCTTC. As protein: CASSRPGFSYNEQFF.

This clonotype was seen more than once but under ten times. This chain uses TRBV7-9 with TRBJ1-1; TRBD1 aligns across 8 bases. Germline lookup yields CDR1 SEHNR and CDR2 FQNEAQ (reference sequence). There are 14 residues in the CDR3. The V gene end was trimmed by 8 bases and the J gene end by 0 bases; junction bases not matched to a gene: 5. CDR3 sequence: CASSTGAMNTEAFF. CDR3 in DNA: TGTGCCAGCTCGACAGGGGCGATGAACACTGAAGCTTTCTTT.

The DNA of the CDR3 is TGTGCCAGCAGCTTGGGATTGCGGACGGGGTATGGCTACACCTTC. The encoded protein is CASSLGLRTGYGYTF. This chain uses TRBV7-9 with TRBJ1-2; D unresolved. V shed 3 bases and J shed 5 bases, with 16 bases lying between them. Germline V gene sequence: CDR1 SEHNR, CDR2 FQNEAQ (reference sequence). This CDR3 has 15 residues.

In its sample, this clonotype was seen a few times. The V call is TRBV24-1, the J call TRBJ2-1, with D possibly called TRBD1 or TRBD2 (5 bases each). Per germline, CDR1 KGHDR and CDR2 SFDVKD. V shed 2 bases and J shed 2 bases, with 12 bases lying between them. This CDR3 contains 16 residues. CDR3 sequence reads: CATSDSPGAPYNEQFF. The CDR3 region has the DNA TGTGCCACCAGTGATTCACCCGGGGCTCCCTACAATGAGCAGTTCTTC.

Written as DNA, the CDR3 is TGTGCCATCAATGGAGGGGTGGCTGGCTACACCTTC. Its protein product is CAINGGVAGYTF. The V call is TRBV6-1, the J call TRBJ1-2; the D gene is possibly TRBD1 (5 bases). Per the germline V gene, CDR1 is MNHNS and CDR2 is SASEGT. V gave up 10 bases and J gave up 7 bases, with 16 bases separating them. The length of the CDR3 is 12 residues.

In this sample, this clonotype turned up many times. The chain has TRBV10-3 and TRBJ2-5; TRBD2 matches at 8 bases. Germline V gives CDR1 ENHRY, CDR2 SYGVKD. The CDR3 totals 21 residues. V shed 2 bases and J 4 bases; nucleotides not matched to a gene: 24. CDR3 loop: CAISEGSRLGGTREILETQYF. As DNA, the CDR3 is TGTGCCATCAGTGAGGGGTCGAGACTTGGAGGGACTAGGGAGATCTTAGAGACCCAGTACTTC.

The chain uses TRBV28 and TRBJ1-6, with D unclear. CDR1 MDHEN and CDR2 SYDVKM come from the germline V gene. The V and J ends lost 6 bases and 7 bases respectively, with 16 bases between them. This CDR3 region has 15 residues. CDR3 DNA: TGTGCCAGCAGACCGAACACGGAATCAAATTCACCCCTCCACTTT. It yields the protein CASRPNTESNSPLHF.

The V gene is TRBV27, the J gene TRBJ1-1, with a tentative D call TRBD1 (5 bases). The CDR3 has 13 residues. The V end lost 6 bases, the J end lost 7 bases, and 15 bases lay between the germline ends. Germline-derived CDR1 and CDR2 are MNHEY and SMNVEV (reference sequence). The CDR3 DNA follows: TGTGCCAGCAGGGGTCCCGTCAGGGATGAAGCTTTCTTT. Its translation is CASRGPVRDEAFF.

The rearrangement links TRBV9 to TRBJ1-1; 9 bases line up with TRBD1. V was clipped by 4 bases and J by 6 bases; unmatched bases: 10. From germline, CDR1 is SGDLS and CDR2 YYNGEE. CDR3 length: 15 amino acids. CDR3 sequence (DNA): TGTGCCAGCAGCCCACGGACAGGGGCAGGATCTGAAGCTTTCTTT. It yields the protein CASSPRTGAGSEAFF.

V and J are TRBV7-3 and TRBJ2-2; no definite D call. The germline CDR1 and CDR2 sequences are SGHTA and FQGTGA. The V end was cut by 1 base, the J end by 0 bases, with 12 bases between. The CDR3 loop spans 17 amino acids. The CDR3 protein is CASSLITEAANTGELFF. For the CDR3, the DNA is TGTGCCAGCAGCTTAATTACAGAGGCAGCGAACACCGGGGAGCTGTTTTTT.

The genes are TRBV27 and TRBJ1-2; TRBD1 matches 7 bases. CDR3 length equals 14 residues. The germline gives CDR1 MNHEY, CDR2 SMNVEV (reference sequence). J lost 5 bases, V lost 1 base, and 4 bases had no gene match. The CDR3 loop reads CASSLWPGQYGYTF. In DNA, the CDR3 is TGTGCCAGCAGTTTATGGCCGGGACAGTATGGCTACACCTTC.

The chain couples TRBV29-1 to TRBJ2-1; possibly TRBD1 or TRBD2 for D (5 bases each). Germline V gives CDR1 SQVTM, CDR2 ANQGSEA. V shed 0 bases and J shed 8 bases, with 8 bases lying between them. The CDR3 is made up of 12 amino acids. The DNA of the CDR3 is TGCAGCGTTGAAGATCGGGACGATGAGCAGTTCTTC. Its protein product is CSVEDRDDEQFF.

The chain employs TRBV6-5 and TRBJ2-2; D not certain. This CDR3 spans 15 amino acids. From germline, CDR1 is MNHEY and CDR2 SVGAGI. Trimming stripped 3 bases from V and 5 bases from J, with 13 bases between. In DNA form, the CDR3 reads TGTGCCAGCAGTTATGGCGCAGTGGCGACCGGGGAGCTGTTTTTT. It specifies CASSYGAVATGELFF.

In its sample, this clonotype was seen once. The chain carries TRBV19 and TRBJ2-1, with a possible D match to TRBD1 (5 bases). The germline V and J ends were trimmed by 1 base and 5 bases, with 6 bases remaining between them. The CDR3 is 13 residues long. Looked up from germline, CDR1 is LNHDA and CDR2 is SQIVND (reference sequence). The CDR3 protein is CASSIVDNNEQFF. The CDR3 DNA follows: TGTGCCAGTAGTATAGTGGACAACAATGAGCAGTTCTTC.

This clonotype was observed a handful of times. The genes are TRBV7-8 and TRBJ2-1, with 9 bases that match TRBD2. V dropped 6 bases and J dropped 0; count of bases not matched to a gene: 9. The CDR3 consists of 17 residues. Germline V gene data show CDR1 as SGHVS and CDR2 as FQNEAQ. This CDR3 is CASRQSSGSSSYNEQFF. CDR3 nucleotide sequence: TGTGCCAGCAGACAAAGTAGCGGGAGTAGCTCCTACAATGAGCAGTTCTTC.

This CDR3 is CASSLGTSLGEQYF. The CDR3 DNA is TGTGCCAGCAGCTTAGGGACTAGCCTCGGCGAGCAGTACTTC. The chain has TRBV7-3 and TRBJ2-7; 9 bases match TRBD2. Losses at the gene ends were 2 bases for V and 6 bases for J; bases not matched to a gene: 5. CDR3 length: 14 residues. The germline V gene has CDR1 SGHTA and CDR2 FQGTGA.